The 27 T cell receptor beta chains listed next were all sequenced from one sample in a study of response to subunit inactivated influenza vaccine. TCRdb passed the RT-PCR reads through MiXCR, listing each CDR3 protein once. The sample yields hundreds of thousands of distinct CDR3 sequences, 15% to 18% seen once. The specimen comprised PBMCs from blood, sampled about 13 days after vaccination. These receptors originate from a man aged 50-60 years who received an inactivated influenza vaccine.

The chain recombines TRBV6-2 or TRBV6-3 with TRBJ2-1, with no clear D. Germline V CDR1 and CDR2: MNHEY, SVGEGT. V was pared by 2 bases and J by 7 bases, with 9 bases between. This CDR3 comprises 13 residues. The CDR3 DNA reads TGTGCCAGCAGTTACCTAGTTTGGAATGAGCAGTTCTTC. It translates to CASSYLVWNEQFF.

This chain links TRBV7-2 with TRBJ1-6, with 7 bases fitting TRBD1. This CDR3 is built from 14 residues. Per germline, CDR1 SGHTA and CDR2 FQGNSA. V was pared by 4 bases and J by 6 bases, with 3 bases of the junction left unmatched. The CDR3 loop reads CASSSRGLNSPLHF. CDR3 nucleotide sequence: TGTGCCAGCAGCTCTAGGGGGCTTAATTCACCCCTCCACTTT.

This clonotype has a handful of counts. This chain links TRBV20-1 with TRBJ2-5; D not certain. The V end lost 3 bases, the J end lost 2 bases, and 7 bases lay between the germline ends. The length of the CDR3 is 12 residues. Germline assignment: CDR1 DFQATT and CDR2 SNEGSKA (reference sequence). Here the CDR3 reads CSASRVQETQYF. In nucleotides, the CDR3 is TGCAGTGCTAGTAGGGTTCAAGAGACCCAGTACTTC.

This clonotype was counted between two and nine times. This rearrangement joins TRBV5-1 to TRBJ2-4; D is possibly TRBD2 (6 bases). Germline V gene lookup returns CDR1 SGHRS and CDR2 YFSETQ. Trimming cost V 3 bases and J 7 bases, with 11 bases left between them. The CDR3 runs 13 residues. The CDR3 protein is CASSSGDGNIQYF. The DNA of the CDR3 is TGCGCCAGCAGCTCGGGGGACGGTAACATTCAGTACTTC.

CDR3 loop: CASSQSLGREGPLYEQYF. The CDR3 coding sequence is TGTGCCAGCAGCCAGAGTCTTGGGCGGGAGGGCCCTCTGTACGAGCAGTACTTC. The J gene is TRBJ2-7, the V gene TRBV11-2, with 9 nucleotides matching TRBD2. Germline trimming cut 5 bases from V and 4 bases from J; bases unmatched to any gene: 18. The CDR3 runs to 18 residues. Looked up from germline, CDR1 is SGHAT and CDR2 is FQNNGV.

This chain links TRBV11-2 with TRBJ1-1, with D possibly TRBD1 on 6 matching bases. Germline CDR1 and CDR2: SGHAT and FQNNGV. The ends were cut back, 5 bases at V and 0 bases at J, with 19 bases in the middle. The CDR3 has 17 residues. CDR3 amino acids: CASSVPIGGALNTEAFF. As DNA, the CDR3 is TGTGCCAGCAGCGTACCCATCGGGGGGGCGCTGAACACTGAAGCTTTCTTT.

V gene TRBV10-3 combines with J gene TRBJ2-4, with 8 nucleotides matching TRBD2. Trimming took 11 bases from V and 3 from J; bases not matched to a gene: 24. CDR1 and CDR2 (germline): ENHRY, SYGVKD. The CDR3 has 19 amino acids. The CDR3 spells CAVGNGATIAGPLKNIQYF. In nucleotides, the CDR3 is TGTGCCGTCGGTAATGGGGCTACCATAGCGGGGCCCCTCAAAAACATTCAGTACTTC.

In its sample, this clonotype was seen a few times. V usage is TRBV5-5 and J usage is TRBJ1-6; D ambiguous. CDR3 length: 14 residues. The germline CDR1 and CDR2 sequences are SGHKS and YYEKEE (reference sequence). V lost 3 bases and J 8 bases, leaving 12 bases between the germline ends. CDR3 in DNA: TGTGCCAGCAGCTCGAGGAGGGAGGATTCACCCCTCCACTTT. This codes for CASSSRREDSPLHF.

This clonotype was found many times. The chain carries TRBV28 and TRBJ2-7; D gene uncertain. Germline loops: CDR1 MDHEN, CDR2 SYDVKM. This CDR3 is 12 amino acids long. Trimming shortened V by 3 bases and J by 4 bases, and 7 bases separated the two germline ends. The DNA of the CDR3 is TGTGCCAGCAGTTTCAGGACGTACGAGCAGTACTTC. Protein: CASSFRTYEQYF. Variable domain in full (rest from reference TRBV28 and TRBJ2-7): DVKVTQSSRYLVKRTGEKVFLECVQDMDHENMFWYRQDPGLGLRLIYFSYDVKMKEKGDIPEGYSVSREKKERFSLILESASTNQTSMYLCASSFRTYEQYFGPGTRLTVT.

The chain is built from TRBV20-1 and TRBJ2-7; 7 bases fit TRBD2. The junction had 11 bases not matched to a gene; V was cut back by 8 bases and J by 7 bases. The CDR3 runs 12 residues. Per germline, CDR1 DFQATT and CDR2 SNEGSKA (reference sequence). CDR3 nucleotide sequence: TGCAGTATCGAAAAACTAGCGCGGGAGCAGTACTTC. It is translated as CSIEKLAREQYF.

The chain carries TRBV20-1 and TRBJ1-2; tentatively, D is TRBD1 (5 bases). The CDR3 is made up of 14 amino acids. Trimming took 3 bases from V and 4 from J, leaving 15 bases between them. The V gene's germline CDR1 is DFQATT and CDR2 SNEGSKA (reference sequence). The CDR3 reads CSASAGDGSYGYTF. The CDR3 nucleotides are TGCAGTGCTAGCGCGGGGGATGGAAGCTATGGCTACACCTTC.

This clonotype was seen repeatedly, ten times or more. CDR3 in DNA: TGTGCCAGCAGCTTTATCGGAGAGACCCAGTACTTC. Its protein is CASSFIGETQYF. The chain carries TRBV11-2 and TRBJ2-5, with D unclear. Germline V CDR1 and CDR2: SGHAT, FQNNGV. This CDR3 comprises 12 residues. V lost 3 bases and J 4 bases, leaving 6 bases between the germline ends.

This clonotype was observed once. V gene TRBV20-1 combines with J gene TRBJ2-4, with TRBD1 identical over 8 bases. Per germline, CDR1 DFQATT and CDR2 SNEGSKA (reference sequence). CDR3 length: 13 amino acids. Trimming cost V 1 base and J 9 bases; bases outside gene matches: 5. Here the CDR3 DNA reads TGCAGTGCTAGAGCAGGGGGCGCCGGCATTCAGTACTTC. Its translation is CSARAGGAGIQYF.

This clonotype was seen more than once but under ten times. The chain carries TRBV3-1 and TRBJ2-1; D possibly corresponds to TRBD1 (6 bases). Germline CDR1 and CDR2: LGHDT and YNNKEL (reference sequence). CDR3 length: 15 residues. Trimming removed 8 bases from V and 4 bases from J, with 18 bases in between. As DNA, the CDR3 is TGTGCCAGCGGCTCTACAGGGTTGACTTACAATGAGCAGTTCTTC. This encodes CASGSTGLTYNEQFF.

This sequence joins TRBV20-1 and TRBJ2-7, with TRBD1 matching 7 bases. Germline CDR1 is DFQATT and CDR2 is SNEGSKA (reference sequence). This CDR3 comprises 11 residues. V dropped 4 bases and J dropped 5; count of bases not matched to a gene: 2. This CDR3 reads CSANRGHEQYF. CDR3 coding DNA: TGCAGTGCTAACAGGGGCCACGAGCAGTACTTC.

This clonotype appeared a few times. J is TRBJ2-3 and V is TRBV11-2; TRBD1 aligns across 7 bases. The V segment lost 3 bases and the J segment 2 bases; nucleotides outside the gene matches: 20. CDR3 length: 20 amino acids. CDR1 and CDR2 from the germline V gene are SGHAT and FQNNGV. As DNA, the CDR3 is TGTGCCAGCAGCTTGAAGGTCTGGACAGGCTCCCTGGGGGCCACAGATACGCAGTATTTT. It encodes CASSLKVWTGSLGATDTQYF.

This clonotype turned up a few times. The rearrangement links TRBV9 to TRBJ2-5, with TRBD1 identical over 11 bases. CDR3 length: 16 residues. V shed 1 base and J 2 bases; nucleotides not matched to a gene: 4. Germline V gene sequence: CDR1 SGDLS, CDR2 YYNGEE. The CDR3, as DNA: TGTGCCAGCAGCGTACAGGGGGACAGGGGGCAAGAGACCCAGTACTTC. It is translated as CASSVQGDRGQETQYF.

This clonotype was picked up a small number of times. CDR3 sequence (DNA): TGCAGTGCTAATTCCGGGACTCCCAATGAGCAGTTCTTC. It is translated as CSANSGTPNEQFF. This sequence joins TRBV20-1 and TRBJ2-1, with a weak D call TRBD2 (6 bases). Germline loops: CDR1 DFQATT, CDR2 SNEGSKA (reference sequence). The CDR3 loop spans 13 amino acids. Trimming took off 4 bases at V and 6 bases at J, with 13 bases between the two ends.

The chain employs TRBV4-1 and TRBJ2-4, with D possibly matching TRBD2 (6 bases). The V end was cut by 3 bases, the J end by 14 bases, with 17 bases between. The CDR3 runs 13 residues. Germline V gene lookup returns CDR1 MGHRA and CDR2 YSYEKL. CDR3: CASSQVGERVKYF. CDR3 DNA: TGCGCCAGCAGCCAGGTGGGCGAGCGGGTCAAGTACTTC.

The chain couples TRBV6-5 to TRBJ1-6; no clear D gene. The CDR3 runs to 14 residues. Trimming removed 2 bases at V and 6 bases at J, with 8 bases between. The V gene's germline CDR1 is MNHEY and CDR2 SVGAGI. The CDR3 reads CASSYQQANSPLHF. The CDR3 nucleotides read TGTGCCAGCAGTTACCAGCAAGCTAATTCACCCCTCCACTTT.

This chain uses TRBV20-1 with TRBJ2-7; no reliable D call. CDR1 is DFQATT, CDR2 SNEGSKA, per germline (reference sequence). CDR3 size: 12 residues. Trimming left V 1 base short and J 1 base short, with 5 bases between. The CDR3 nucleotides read TGCAGTGCTAGAGTTCATTCCTACGAGCAGTACTTC. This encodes CSARVHSYEQYF.

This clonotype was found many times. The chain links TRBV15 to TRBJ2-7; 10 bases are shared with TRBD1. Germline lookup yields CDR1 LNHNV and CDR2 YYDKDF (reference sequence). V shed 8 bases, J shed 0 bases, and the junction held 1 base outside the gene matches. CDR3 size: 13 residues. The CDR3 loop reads CATGTGVSYEQYF. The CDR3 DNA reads TGTGCCACCGGGACAGGGGTCTCCTACGAGCAGTACTTC.

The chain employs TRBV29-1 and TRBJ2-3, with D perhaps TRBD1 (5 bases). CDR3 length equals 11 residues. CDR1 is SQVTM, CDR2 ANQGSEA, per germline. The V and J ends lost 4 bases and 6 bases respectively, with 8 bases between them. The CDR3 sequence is CSVVRVDTQYF. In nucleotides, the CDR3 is TGCAGCGTTGTCAGGGTGGATACGCAGTATTTT.

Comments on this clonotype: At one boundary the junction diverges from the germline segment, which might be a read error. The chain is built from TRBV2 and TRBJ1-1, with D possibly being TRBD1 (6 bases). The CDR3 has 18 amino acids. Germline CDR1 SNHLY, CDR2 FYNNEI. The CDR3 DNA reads TGTACCCTCTGTTTTGGGGCACCCTTGACAGGCCTGAACGCTGAAGCTTTCTTT. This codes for CTLCFGAPLTGLNAEAFF.

CDR3 in DNA: TGTGCCAGCAGCGTATCAGACGGAGGGCCCGGGGCCCGAGGGGAGACCCAGTACTTC. It yields the protein CASSVSDGGPGARGETQYF. J is TRBJ2-5 and V is TRBV9; TRBD2 is a possible D gene (6 bases). The V end was cut by 1 base, the J end by 5 bases, with 27 bases between. Germline V gene sequence: CDR1 SGDLS, CDR2 YYNGEE. The length of the CDR3 is 19 residues.

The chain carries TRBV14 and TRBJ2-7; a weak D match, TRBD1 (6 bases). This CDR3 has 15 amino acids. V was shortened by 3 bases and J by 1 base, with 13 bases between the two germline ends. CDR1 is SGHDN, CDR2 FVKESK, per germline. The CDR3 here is CASSHPGHSSYEQYF. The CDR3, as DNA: TGTGCCAGCAGCCACCCGGGACATTCGTCCTACGAGCAGTACTTC.

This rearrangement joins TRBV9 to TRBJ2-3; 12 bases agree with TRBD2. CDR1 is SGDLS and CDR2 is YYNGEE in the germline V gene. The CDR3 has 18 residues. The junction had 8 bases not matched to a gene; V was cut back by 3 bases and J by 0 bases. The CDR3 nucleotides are TGTGCCAGCAGCGGCCTAGCGGGGGGGCGTGGTAGCACAGATACGCAGTATTTT. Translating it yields CASSGLAGGRGSTDTQYF.